Sequencing of this T cell receptor beta chain was carried out in a study of T cell responses to AZD1222 COVID-19 vaccine. Study information: Timing groups of about 4 and about 12 weeks for second doses were pooled. Study-wide results and caveats: At baseline, just a handful of AZD1222 recipients tested seropositive.

Comments on this clone: Its antigen remains unidentified.

The table came from immunoSEQ multiplex PCR; TCRdb's copy has only in-frame clones and leaves some out. The repertoire holds 200,000 to 300,000 clones, with more than 85% as singletons. Germline V gene sequence: CDR1 KGHDR, CDR2 SFDVKD. The CDR3 has 15 residues. V lost 3 bases and J lost 7; bases outside the gene matches: 8. The clonotype originates from an adult in good health. The V call is TRBV24-1, the J call TRBJ1-2, with 9 bases lining up with TRBD1. The material was peripheral blood, obtained on day 0 of AZD1222 vaccination. DNA of the CDR3: TGTGCCACCAGTGATATAACAGGGGGCGCGGGTGGCTACACCTTC. Translating it yields CATSDITGGAGGYTF.